What follows are 5 T cell receptor beta chains derived from one specimen sequenced in a study of cytomegalovirus exposure and HLA in healthy donors. PCR amplification relied on 60 Vbeta primers (plus 13 Jbeta primers). TCRdb's copy holds only in-frame clones and misses some; the assay was immunoSEQ multiplex PCR. Seen here are 190,000 or so clones, 83% observed once, and the top ten hold around 1.7%. The sequenced sample consisted of PBMCs. All receptors come from a middle-aged man in good health and CMV-seronegative.

The chain recombines TRBV30 with TRBJ2-7; TRBD2 matches 8 bases. The CDR3 covers 13 residues. Germline values: CDR1 GTSNPN, CDR2 SVGIG (reference sequence). The V and J ends lost 5 bases and 1 base, in that order; junction bases with no gene match: 4. The CDR3: CAWQRELSYEQYF. The CDR3 DNA follows: TGTGCCTGGCAGCGGGAGCTGTCCTACGAGCAGTACTTC.

J is TRBJ2-3 and V is TRBV7-2; D may be TRBD2 (5 bases). Germline-derived CDR1 and CDR2 are SGHTA and FQGNSA. The V end was cut by 0 bases, the J end by 4 bases, with 11 bases between. This CDR3 has 15 amino acids. The CDR3 is CASSLAPGIADTQYF. CDR3 coding DNA: TGTGCCAGCAGCTTAGCGCCGGGAATAGCAGATACGCAGTATTTT.

CDR3 sequence: CALALGNQPQHF. The CDR3 bases are TGTGCCTTGGCCCTCGGCAATCAGCCCCAGCATTTT. The J gene is TRBJ1-5, the V gene TRBV30; D ambiguous. Looked up from germline, CDR1 is GTSNPN and CDR2 is SVGIG (reference sequence). CDR3 length: 12 residues. V lost 7 bases and J 2 bases, leaving 9 bases between the germline ends.

This rearrangement joins TRBV27 to TRBJ2-7; 8 nucleotides line up with TRBD1. CDR3 length equals 14 residues. Germline V gene data show CDR1 as MNHEY and CDR2 as SMNVEV (reference sequence). The trim removed 5 bases at V and 2 bases at J, leaving 5 bases unmatched. In nucleotides, the CDR3 is TGTGCCAGCAGTGACGGGGACAGGACCTACGAGCAGTACTTC. Its protein product is CASSDGDRTYEQYF.

The chain combines TRBV19 with TRBJ1-4, with 7 bases identical to TRBD1. Germline V gene lookup returns CDR1 LNHDA and CDR2 SQIVND (reference sequence). CDR3 length equals 14 residues. Trimming removed 8 bases from V and 4 bases from J; junction bases left unmatched: 7. CDR3 sequence: CASGGQYYNEKLFF. DNA for the CDR3: TGTGCCAGTGGGGGACAGTATTATAATGAAAAACTGTTTTTT.